A selection of T cell receptor beta chains follows, all from one sample in a study of T-cell memory formation after mild COVID-19. TCRdb reanalysed the 5' RACE reads using MiXCR and keeps one entry per CDR3 protein. The sample has approximately 89,000 distinct CDR3 sequences, roughly 23% seen once; the top ten hold roughly 39%. The sequencing sample was made of PBMCs or a T cell subset sorted from them (not recorded which). Receptor source: a man between 18 and 29 years old who had mild COVID-19 (a few samples of this study predate the infection). Cell type and time point are not known. CDR3s include the opening cysteine and the closing phenylalanine or tryptophan. Each record gives: V gene, CDR3 protein.

TRBV6-5 | CASSPSGGRDTQYF
TRBV7-3 | CASSSVRTGDPGELFF
TRBV7-8 | CASSLELLALETQYF
TRBV5-1 | CASSLVAGPEQYF
TRBV6-6 | CASSYTRVYSNQPQHF
TRBV28 | CASSLHKDEKLFF
TRBV5-6 | CASSPGTRGTDTQYF
TRBV4-1 | CASSQDRGGSYEQYF
TRBV5-1 | CASSLELAGGPGETQYF
TRBV7-9 | CASSLTGPPGYTF
TRBV20-1 | CSARDRQQTPSYEQYF
TRBV25-1 | CASSGQGDNSPLHF
TRBV7-8 | CASSTRTVFYQPKAQYF
TRBV15 | CATSRRDRGLHGYTF
TRBV10-1 | CASAGPSSYEQYF
TRBV9 | CASSPGLASTDTQYF
TRBV5-1 | CASRLALSGSYEQYF
TRBV12-3/TRBV12-4 | CASTPGGESPLHF
TRBV3-1 | CASSFPYPRANIQYF